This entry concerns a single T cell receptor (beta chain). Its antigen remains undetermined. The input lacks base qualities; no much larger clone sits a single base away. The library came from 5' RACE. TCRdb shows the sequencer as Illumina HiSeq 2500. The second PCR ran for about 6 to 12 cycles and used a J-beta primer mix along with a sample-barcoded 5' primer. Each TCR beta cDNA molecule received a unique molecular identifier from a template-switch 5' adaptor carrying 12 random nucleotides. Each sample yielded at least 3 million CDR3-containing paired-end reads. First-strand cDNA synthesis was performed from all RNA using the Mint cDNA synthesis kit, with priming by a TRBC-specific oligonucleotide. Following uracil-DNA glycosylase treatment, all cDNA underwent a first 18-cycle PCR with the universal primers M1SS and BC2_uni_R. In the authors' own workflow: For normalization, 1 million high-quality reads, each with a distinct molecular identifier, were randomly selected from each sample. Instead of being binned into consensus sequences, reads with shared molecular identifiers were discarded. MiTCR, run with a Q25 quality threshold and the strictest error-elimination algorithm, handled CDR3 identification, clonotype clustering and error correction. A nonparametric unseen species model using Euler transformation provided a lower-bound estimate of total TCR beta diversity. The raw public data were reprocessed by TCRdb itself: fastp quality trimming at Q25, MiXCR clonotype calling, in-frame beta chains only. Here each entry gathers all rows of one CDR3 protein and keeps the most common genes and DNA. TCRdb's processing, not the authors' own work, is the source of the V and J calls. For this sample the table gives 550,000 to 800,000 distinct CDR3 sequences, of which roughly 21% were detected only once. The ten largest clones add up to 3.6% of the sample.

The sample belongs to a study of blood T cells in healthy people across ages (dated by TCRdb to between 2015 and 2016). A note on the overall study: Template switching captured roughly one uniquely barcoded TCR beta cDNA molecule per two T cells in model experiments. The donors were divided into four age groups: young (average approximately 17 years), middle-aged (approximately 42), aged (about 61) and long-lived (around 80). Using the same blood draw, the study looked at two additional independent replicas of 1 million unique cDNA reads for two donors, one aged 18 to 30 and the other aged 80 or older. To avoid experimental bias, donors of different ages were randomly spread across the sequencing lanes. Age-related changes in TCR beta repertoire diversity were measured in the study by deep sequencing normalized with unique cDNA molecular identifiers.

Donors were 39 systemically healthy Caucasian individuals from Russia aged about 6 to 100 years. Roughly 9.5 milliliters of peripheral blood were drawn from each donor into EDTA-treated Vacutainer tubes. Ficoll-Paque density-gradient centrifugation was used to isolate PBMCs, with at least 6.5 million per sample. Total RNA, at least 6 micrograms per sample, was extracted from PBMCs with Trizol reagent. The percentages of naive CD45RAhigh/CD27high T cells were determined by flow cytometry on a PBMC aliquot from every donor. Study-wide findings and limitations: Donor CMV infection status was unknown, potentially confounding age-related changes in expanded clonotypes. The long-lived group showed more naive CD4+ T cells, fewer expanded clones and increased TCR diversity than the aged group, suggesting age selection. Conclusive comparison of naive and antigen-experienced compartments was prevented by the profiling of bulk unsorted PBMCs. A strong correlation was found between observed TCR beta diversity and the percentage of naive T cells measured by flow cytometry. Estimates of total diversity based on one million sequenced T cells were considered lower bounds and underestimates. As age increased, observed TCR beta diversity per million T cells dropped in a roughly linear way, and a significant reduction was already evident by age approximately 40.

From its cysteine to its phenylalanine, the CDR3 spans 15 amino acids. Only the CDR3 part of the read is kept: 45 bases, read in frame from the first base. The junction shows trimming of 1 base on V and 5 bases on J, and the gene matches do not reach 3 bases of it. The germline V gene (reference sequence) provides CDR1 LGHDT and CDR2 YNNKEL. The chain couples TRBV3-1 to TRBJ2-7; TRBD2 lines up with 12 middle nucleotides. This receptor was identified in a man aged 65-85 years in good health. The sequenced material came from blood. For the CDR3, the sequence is CASSQASGRANEQYF. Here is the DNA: TGTGCCAGCAGCCAAGCTAGCGGGAGGGCTAACGAGCAGTACTTC.